This T cell receptor (beta chain) was captured by sequencing in a study of graft-versus-host responses after intestinal transplantation (dated by TCRdb to the early 2020s). About the full investigation: Multivisceral, liver-intestinal, or isolated intestinal transplants were received by the recipients. Alloreactive clones were identified by sequencing pre-transplant mixed lymphocyte reaction products and comparing these products with unstimulated pre-transplant donor and recipient T cells. Samples from a few later patients were sequenced in-house on an Illumina MiSeq with MiXCR processing rather than by the commercial service. A peak of at least 4% donor T cells among recipient peripheral blood mononuclear cells was the definition used for donor T cell macrochimerism. Of the roughly 25 intestinal transplant recipients enrolled in the cohort, one of whom was a retransplant, a few patients without pretransplant specimens were excluded. After intestinal transplantation, graft-versus-host and host-versus-graft alloreactive T cell clones in the graft, circulation and bone marrow were tracked using bulk TCR-beta CDR3 sequencing. Every recipient was given anti-thymocyte globulin induction, followed by around three years of maintenance tacrolimus and steroids. Findings and caveats that apply to the study as a whole: The relatively low number and heterogeneity of intestinal transplant patients limited the conclusions. GvH clones were found in recipient bone marrow, and some of the GvH clones appeared earlier in ileal mucosa or blood, which is consistent with an intestinal mucosal origin. Peak levels of circulating GvH clones were associated with declines in HvG clones early after transplant. In patients with donor T cell macrochimerism, the allografts had high GvH to HvG T cell clonal ratios.

V loses 5 bases, J loses 5 bases, and the germline ends lie 18 bases apart. The germline V gene (reference sequence) provides CDR1 MNHNY and CDR2 SVGAGI. From cysteine to phenylalanine, the CDR3 is 16 amino acids long. The sequence is cut down to CDR3 DNA, 48 bases in frame from base 1. Library preparation was by the immunoSEQ multiplex PCR assay. Adaptive Biotechnologies carried out high-throughput TCR-beta CDR3 sequencing of genomic DNA for most patients. In the source study's methods: TCR sequencing data were retrieved from Adaptive's ImmunoSEQ software for around 19 patients, whereas three other patients were processed with MiXCR and VDJtools. Because the origin of CDR3 nucleotide sequences shared between donor and recipient could not be assigned, those sequences were removed. To count as alloreactive, a clone needed at least 2-fold expansion over unstimulated cells and a minimum CFSE-low frequency of 0.002% (template counts) or 0.001% (read counts). Mappable clones were those detected in sequenced pre-transplant spleen, lymph node, or MLR CFSE-low populations of the donor or recipient. Cumulative frequency of alloreactive clones was calculated as a percentage of all sequences weighted by copy number. Entries here come from immuneACCESS through TCRdb and include only in-frame sequences with V and J called. Some clones fail to appear in such tables; in the studies checked, an unresolved V gene covers under half of the shortfall, and the cause of the remainder is unknown. The D gene and trimming were derived from the DNA, and the V and J assignments and clone size from that table. The sample table holds about 46,000 clones, of which over 85% were seen once. 5.9% of the sample is in the top ten clones.

In the first month after transplant, blood samples were collected up to 4 times, and after that at least monthly when available. Comments on this clone: It has no known antigen specificity. Per-base qualities were not stored, and no clone one base away is much larger.

This receptor was obtained from a human patient who received an intestinal transplant, so some T cells may come from the graft donor. Recombination linked TRBV6-6 to TRBJ1-4; no D segment can be confidently identified. Sample: PBMCs, taken roughly 760 days after a first intestinal transplant, on the day of a second. The base sequence is TGTGCCAGCAGTCATACCCGGGGAATCGGGAATGAAAAACTGTTTTTT. Its translation is CASSHTRGIGNEKLFF.